The rows below give T cell receptor beta chains drawn from one sample of a study of lymphopenia after photon versus proton radiotherapy. TCRdb's table, derived via immunoSEQ multiplex PCR, lists solely in-frame clones and lacks some. The sample carries nearly 25,000 clones, roughly four fifths recorded once. Sequencing was performed on peripheral blood, taken from a patient treated with proton-based radiotherapy. The receptors here all came from a woman between 65 and 79 years old with pancreatic cancer. CDR3s include the opening cysteine and the closing phenylalanine or tryptophan. D genes are given only for firm matches. Not every row has a clone size; where given, it reads once, few, many or a size class.

d_gene	v_gene	j_gene	abundance	CDR3aa	CDR3nt
NA	TRBV18	TRBJ1-3	NA	CASSPQERRGNTIYF	TGTGCCAGCTCCCCCCAGGAACGGAGGGGAAACACCATATATTTT
NA	TRBV7-7	TRBJ1-3	NA	CASSLAPGPSGNTIYF	TGTGCTAGCAGCTTAGCCCCTGGTCCGTCTGGAAACACCATATATTTT
TRBD2	TRBV27	TRBJ2-2	NA	CASSLYSSTSPLDTGELFF	TGTGCCAGCAGTTTATATTCCTCGACTAGCCCTCTGGACACCGGGGAGCTGTTTTTT
TRBD2	TRBV7-8	TRBJ2-2	NA	CASSPGLAVRLFF	TGTGCCAGCAGCCCCGGACTAGCGGTGCGCCTGTTTTTT
TRBD2	TRBV27	TRBJ2-7	NA	CASSLGGGWDEQYF	TGTGCCAGCAGTTTAGGGGGGGGTTGGGACGAGCAGTACTTC
NA	TRBV18	TRBJ2-2	once	CASSPDRTGELFF	TGTGCCAGCTCACCCGATAGGACCGGGGAGCTGTTTTTT
NA	TRBV6-5	TRBJ1-3	NA	CASRRTQSGNTIYF	TGTGCCAGCAGACGGACCCAGTCTGGAAACACCATATATTTT
NA	TRBV27	TRBJ2-7	NA	CASSSYRSGTSGEQYF	TGTGCCAGCAGTAGCTACCGTTCCGGGACTTCTGGCGAGCAGTACTTC
TRBD1	TRBV4-1	TRBJ2-6	NA	CASSQDSETGAGANVLTF	TGCGCCAGCAGCCAAGATAGTGAGACAGGGGCTGGGGCCAACGTCCTGACTTTC
NA	TRBV5-8	TRBJ2-7	NA	CASSAGYEQYF	TGTGCCAGCAGCGCGGGTTACGAGCAGTACTTC
TRBD1	TRBV19	TRBJ1-3	NA	CASSISTGGFGNTIYF	TGTGCCAGTAGCATCAGCACAGGGGGCTTCGGAAACACCATATATTTT
NA	TRBV27	TRBJ2-7	NA	CASSLSGLRGYEQYF	TGTGCCAGCAGTTTATCCGGGTTAAGGGGCTACGAGCAGTACTTC
TRBD2	TRBV28	TRBJ2-3	NA	CASSLPSSGPDTQYF	TGTGCCAGCAGTTTACCGTCTAGCGGTCCAGATACGCAGTATTTT
NA	TRBV6-6	TRBJ1-4	NA	CASNRPGTIDEKLFF	TGTGCCAGCAATAGACCCGGGACAATCGATGAAAAACTGTTTTTT
NA	TRBV6-1	TRBJ2-7	NA	CASSGRVYEQYF	TGTGCCAGCAGTGGACGGGTCTACGAGCAGTACTTC
TRBD1	TRBV5-1	TRBJ2-3	NA	CASSLATGVTDTQYF	TGCGCCAGCAGCTTGGCGACAGGGGTCACAGATACGCAGTATTTT
NA	TRBV6-5	TRBJ1-5	NA	CASSYSNRDNQPQHF	TGTGCCAGCAGTTATAGTAACAGGGACAATCAGCCCCAGCATTTT
TRBD2	TRBV5-1	TRBJ2-5	NA	CASRTGGGQETQYF	TGCGCCAGCAGGACGGGAGGGGGTCAAGAGACCCAGTACTTC
NA	TRBV30	TRBJ1-5	NA	CAWSVSGTGKQPQHF	TGTGCCTGGAGTGTCTCAGGGACCGGCAAACAGCCCCAGCATTTT
TRBD1	TRBV18	TRBJ2-1	NA	CASSPTGVAILYNEQFF	TGTGCCAGCTCACCTACAGGGGTCGCGATCCTTTACAATGAGCAGTTCTTC
NA	TRBV11-2	TRBJ2-3	few	CASSFLVLYSSTDTQYF	TGTGCCAGCAGCTTCTTGGTTTTGTACTCTAGCACAGATACGCAGTATTTT
NA	TRBV30	TRBJ1-4	NA	CAWSGGVGAISTNEKLFF	TGTGCCTGGAGTGGAGGGGTAGGCGCCATATCAACTAATGAAAAACTGTTTTTT
TRBD2	TRBV10-3	TRBJ2-7	NA	CAISIGTSGYEQYF	TGTGCCATCAGCATCGGGACTAGCGGCTACGAGCAGTACTTC
TRBD1	TRBV19	TRBJ1-1	NA	CASSITGALNTEAFF	TGTGCCAGTAGTATAACAGGGGCGTTGAACACTGAAGCTTTCTTT
TRBD2	TRBV4-2	TRBJ2-2	NA	CASSQDEGLAGTGELFF	TGTGCCAGCAGCCAAGACGAAGGGCTAGCGGGCACCGGGGAGCTGTTTTTT
TRBD1	TRBV29-1	TRBJ2-7	once	CSSFSGTGAEQYF	TGCAGCTCCTTCTCCGGGACAGGGGCCGAGCAGTACTTC
NA	TRBV13	TRBJ2-2	NA	CASRVPGATGELFF	TGTGCCAGCAGAGTCCCCGGGGCCACCGGGGAGCTGTTTTTT
NA	TRBV30	TRBJ1-1	NA	CAWIKAGRGIEAFF	TGTGCCTGGATTAAGGCAGGGAGAGGGATTGAAGCTTTCTTT
TRBD1	TRBV29-1	TRBJ2-5	NA	CSASHRGETQYF	TGCAGCGCCTCGCACAGGGGAGAGACCCAGTACTTC
NA	TRBV7-2	TRBJ2-5	NA	CASSLGGDKETQYF	TGTGCCAGCAGCTTAGGGGGAGATAAAGAGACCCAGTACTTC
NA	TRBV19	TRBJ1-1	NA	CASSIGVDTYTEAFF	TGTGCCAGTAGTATAGGCGTGGACACTTACACTGAAGCTTTCTTT
NA	TRBV28	TRBJ2-5	NA	CASSPWRALQETQYF	TGTGCCAGCAGTCCGTGGCGGGCCTTACAAGAGACCCAGTACTTC
NA	TRBV11-1	TRBJ1-1	NA	CASSSFRVVNTEAFF	TGTGCCAGCAGCTCCTTTCGGGTTGTTAACACTGAAGCTTTCTTT
TRBD1	TRBV5-1	TRBJ1-1	NA	CASREGTGKELAFF	TGCGCCAGCAGGGAAGGGACAGGGAAAGAATTGGCTTTCTTT
NA	TRBV2	TRBJ1-2	medium-sized	CASGGQNYGYTF	TGTGCCAGCGGAGGGCAGAACTATGGCTACACCTTC
NA	TRBV27	TRBJ1-5	NA	CASSWGGGNQPQHF	TGTGCCAGCAGTTGGGGTGGTGGCAATCAGCCCCAGCATTTT
NA	TRBV27	TRBJ1-6	NA	CANLRGDSPLHF	TGTGCCAATTTGAGAGGGGATTCACCCCTCCACTTT
NA	TRBV19	TRBJ2-1	NA	CASSTLTGHNEQFF	TGTGCCAGTAGTACCCTCACAGGGCACAATGAGCAGTTCTTC
NA	TRBV28	TRBJ1-1	NA	CASSYANTEAFF	TGTGCCAGCAGTTACGCCAACACTGAAGCTTTCTTT
NA	TRBV19	TRBJ1-5	NA	CASRSTGLNQPQHF	TGTGCCAGTAGATCGACAGGCCTCAATCAGCCCCAGCATTTT
TRBD2	TRBV6-4	TRBJ2-3	NA	CASSDPTSGSPDTQYF	TGTGCCAGCAGTGACCCGACTAGCGGGAGTCCAGATACGCAGTATTTT
NA	TRBV19	TRBJ2-7	few	CASSNGGPRTDEQYF	TGTGCCAGTAGTAACGGGGGCCCCCGAACGGACGAGCAGTACTTC
NA	TRBV19	TRBJ2-1	NA	CASTNKEYNEQFF	TGTGCCAGTACCAACAAGGAGTACAATGAGCAGTTCTTC
NA	TRBV5-4	TRBJ1-1	once	CASSLSNRAPNTEAFF	TGTGCCAGCAGCTTGTCAAACCGGGCCCCGAACACTGAAGCTTTCTTT
TRBD2	TRBV11-3	TRBJ2-2	NA	CASSSAGTSLTGELFF	TGTGCCAGCAGCTCCGCCGGGACTAGTCTCACCGGGGAGCTGTTTTTT
TRBD2	TRBV7-2	TRBJ2-7	NA	CASSLGTSDHYEQYF	TGTGCCAGCAGCTTAGGCACTAGCGATCACTACGAGCAGTACTTC
TRBD2	TRBV10-3	TRBJ2-1	NA	CAINSGTSGGYNEQFF	TGTGCCATCAACTCCGGGACTAGCGGGGGATACAATGAGCAGTTCTTC
NA	TRBV5-4	TRBJ1-5	NA	CASSFNSDSNQPQHF	TGTGCCAGCAGCTTCAACAGTGATAGCAATCAGCCCCAGCATTTT
NA	TRBV14	TRBJ2-5	few	CASSQGKRVVTGSRETQYF	TGTGCCAGCAGCCAAGGGAAGCGTGTTGTAACAGGGAGTAGAGAGACCCAGTACTTC
NA	TRBV6-1	TRBJ1-5	NA	CASSEDLGGGTQPQHF	TGTGCCAGCAGTGAAGACCTGGGAGGAGGGACTCAGCCCCAGCATTTT
TRBD1	TRBV13	TRBJ1-5	NA	CASRDGTGGYQPQHF	TGTGCCAGCCGCGACGGTACAGGGGGGTATCAGCCCCAGCATTTT
NA	TRBV7-3	TRBJ2-7	NA	CASSLEGVGSEQYF	TGTGCCAGCAGCTTGGAGGGAGTAGGGAGCGAGCAGTACTTC